Sequencing of this TCR beta chain was carried out in a study of blood T cell repertoires in COVID-19. Some clones are missing from TCRdb's copy, which holds only in-frame ones; the method was immunoSEQ multiplex PCR. Of fewer than 20,000 clones listed, roughly 88% are singletons. Source material: peripheral blood. The sequence was obtained from a man between 65 and 80 years old in a cohort sampled during active COVID-19.

The DNA of the CDR3 is TGTGCCAGCAGTGAACCTCTACCGGGAAGCTCCTACAATGAGCAGTTCTTC. It is translated as CASSEPLPGSSYNEQFF. The chain combines TRBV2 with TRBJ2-1; D may be TRBD2 (5 bases). The V gene lost 2 bases and the J gene lost 0 bases, with 14 bases spanning the gap. The CDR3 extends over 17 amino acids. The V gene's germline CDR1 is SNHLY and CDR2 FYNNEI.